This TCR beta chain was observed in a study of chemoradiotherapy in HPV16-positive cancers. Study-wide results and caveats: Better recurrence-free survival went with HPV-responsive T-cell expansion in HPV16-positive patients. Non-HPV-specific T cells did not expand in tumors during treatment, whereas candidate HPV-specific clones and E7-related motifs did. Functional assays defining HPV-specific T cells used only a couple of HPV16-positive patients.

Remarks on this clone: Antigen unknown.

Samples were taken several times over chemoradiotherapy. Trimming cost V 0 bases and J 11 bases, with 13 bases left between them. The CDR3 runs 13 residues. Looked up from germline, CDR1 is LGHNA and CDR2 is YNFKEQ. Measured with immunoSEQ multiplex PCR; TCRdb has only the in-frame clones, and not every one. The sample includes roughly 8,800 clones, roughly 71% of them seen just once. Source: tumor tissue, taken from a patient who underwent chemoradiotherapy. The chain links TRBV4-2 to TRBJ1-1, with D unresolved. This receptor was taken from a human donor with HPV-associated anogenital cancer. The CDR3 sequence: CASSQEIGVGAFF. The CDR3 nucleotides read TGTGCCAGCAGCCAAGAAATCGGCGTTGGGGCTTTCTTT.